The rows below give T cell receptor beta chains drawn from one sample of a study of identical twins. In TCRdb, the 5' RACE reads were re-called with MiXCR into one record per CDR3 protein. The sample has 1.5 million to 2 million distinct CDR3 sequences, about 30% seen once. Sequenced input: cord blood. Every receptor here comes from a newborn girl in good health. The CDR3 runs from the conserved cysteine through the conserved F or W. Fields, in order: D gene, clone size, J gene, V gene, CDR3 protein, CDR3 DNA. The D gene is left open where the match is weak. A row's size may be missing; if present it is once, few, many or a size class.

d_gene: -; abundance: many; j_gene: TRBJ2-3; v_gene: TRBV11-2; CDR3aa: CASSLDSGRTKGDTQYF; CDR3nt: TGTGCCAGCAGCTTAGACTCGGGCAGAACCAAGGGAGATACGCAGTATTTT
d_gene: -; abundance: few; j_gene: TRBJ1-5; v_gene: TRBV2; CDR3aa: CASSENQWPQPQHF; CDR3nt: TGTGCCAGCAGTGAAAATCAGTGGCCTCAGCCCCAGCATTTT
d_gene: TRBD1; abundance: few; j_gene: TRBJ2-1; v_gene: TRBV20-1; CDR3aa: CSASTGGWYNEQFF; CDR3nt: TGCAGTGCTTCTACAGGGGGCTGGTACAATGAGCAGTTCTTC
d_gene: -; abundance: -; j_gene: TRBJ1-1; v_gene: TRBV3-1; CDR3aa: CASSQEGTLLNTEAFF; CDR3nt: TGTGCCAGCAGCCAAGAGGGGACTTTATTGAACACTGAAGCTTTCTTT
d_gene: -; abundance: -; j_gene: TRBJ2-1; v_gene: TRBV4-1; CDR3aa: CASSQEGPWATNEQFF; CDR3nt: TGCGCCAGCAGCCAAGAGGGGCCATGGGCCACAAATGAGCAGTTCTTC
d_gene: -; abundance: -; j_gene: TRBJ2-1; v_gene: TRBV4-2; CDR3aa: CASSQEGSLSYNEQFF; CDR3nt: TGTGCCAGCAGCCAAGAGGGCTCACTCTCCTACAATGAGCAGTTCTTC
d_gene: -; abundance: few; j_gene: TRBJ2-7; v_gene: TRBV14; CDR3aa: CASSPREALSYNEQYF; CDR3nt: TGTGCCAGCAGCCCCCGAGAGGCTTTATCCTACAATGAGCAGTACTTC
d_gene: -; abundance: few; j_gene: TRBJ2-3; v_gene: TRBV29-1; CDR3aa: CSAGEDRDTQYF; CDR3nt: TGCAGCGCGGGGGAGGACCGAGATACGCAGTATTTT
d_gene: -; abundance: -; j_gene: TRBJ2-1; v_gene: TRBV27; CDR3aa: CASSLSTRGLQFF; CDR3nt: TGTGCCAGCAGTTTAAGTACGCGTGGGTTGCAGTTCTTC
d_gene: -; abundance: -; j_gene: TRBJ2-7; v_gene: TRBV11-2; CDR3aa: CASSLVSDPYEQYF; CDR3nt: TGTGCCAGCAGCTTAGTCTCCGACCCTTACGAGCAGTACTTC
d_gene: -; abundance: -; j_gene: TRBJ1-1; v_gene: TRBV7-9; CDR3aa: CASSAGSYLRNTEAFF; CDR3nt: TGTGCCAGCAGCGCCGGGTCCTACCTGCGGAACACTGAAGCTTTCTTT
d_gene: -; abundance: -; j_gene: TRBJ1-3; v_gene: TRBV6-6; CDR3aa: CASSYQGSGNTIYF; CDR3nt: TGTGCCAGCAGTTACCAGGGCTCTGGAAACACCATATATTTT
d_gene: TRBD2; abundance: -; j_gene: TRBJ2-3; v_gene: TRBV18; CDR3aa: CASSPQTSGAHTDTQYF; CDR3nt: TGTGCCAGCTCACCCCAGACTAGCGGGGCACACACAGATACGCAGTATTTT
d_gene: TRBD2; abundance: once; j_gene: TRBJ2-1; v_gene: TRBV3-1; CDR3aa: CASSQNKIAGGYNEQFF; CDR3nt: TGTGCCAGCAGCCAGAATAAAATAGCGGGAGGCTACAATGAGCAGTTCTTC
d_gene: -; abundance: few; j_gene: TRBJ2-7; v_gene: TRBV16; CDR3aa: CASSNDGTYEQYF; CDR3nt: TGTGCCAGCAGCAACGACGGCACCTACGAGCAGTACTTC
d_gene: -; abundance: -; j_gene: TRBJ2-7; v_gene: TRBV20-1; CDR3aa: CSARPRPSYEQYF; CDR3nt: TGCAGTGCCAGGCCCAGGCCCTCCTACGAGCAGTACTTC
d_gene: TRBD1; abundance: few; j_gene: TRBJ1-6; v_gene: TRBV27; CDR3aa: CASSLDRVSNSPLHF; CDR3nt: TGTGCCAGCAGTCTGGACAGGGTGAGCAATTCACCCCTCCACTTT
d_gene: -; abundance: -; j_gene: TRBJ2-1; v_gene: TRBV4-1; CDR3aa: CASSQESESSYNEQFF; CDR3nt: TGCGCCAGCAGCCAAGAATCCGAGTCGTCCTACAATGAGCAGTTCTTC
d_gene: -; abundance: -; j_gene: TRBJ1-2; v_gene: TRBV9; CDR3aa: CASSVGGSDYGYTF; CDR3nt: TGTGCCAGCAGCGTAGGAGGGTCTGACTATGGCTACACCTTC
d_gene: -; abundance: few; j_gene: TRBJ1-4; v_gene: TRBV20-1; CDR3aa: CSAAMGGFTGEKLFF; CDR3nt: TGCAGTGCTGCGATGGGAGGGTTTACAGGTGAAAAACTGTTTTTT
d_gene: TRBD1; abundance: -; j_gene: TRBJ2-5; v_gene: TRBV5-1; CDR3aa: CASSFVTGDAGETQYF; CDR3nt: TGCGCCAGCAGCTTCGTTACAGGGGACGCCGGGGAGACCCAGTACTTC
d_gene: TRBD1; abundance: few; j_gene: TRBJ2-7; v_gene: TRBV7-2; CDR3aa: CATSFLQGAYEQYF; CDR3nt: TGTGCCACCAGTTTCCTCCAGGGGGCCTACGAGCAGTACTTC
d_gene: TRBD2; abundance: -; j_gene: TRBJ2-7; v_gene: TRBV28; CDR3aa: CASRALGTSVIYEQYF; CDR3nt: TGTGCCAGCAGGGCCCTCGGGACTAGCGTTATCTACGAGCAGTACTTC
d_gene: TRBD2; abundance: -; j_gene: TRBJ2-7; v_gene: TRBV20-1; CDR3aa: CSARQAGGLGSYNEQYF; CDR3nt: TGCAGTGCAAGACAAGCGGGAGGGCTAGGCTCCTACAATGAGCAGTACTTC
d_gene: -; abundance: -; j_gene: TRBJ2-7; v_gene: TRBV20-1; CDR3aa: CSARELGNEQYF; CDR3nt: TGCAGTGCTAGAGAACTAGGCAATGAGCAGTACTTC
d_gene: TRBD1; abundance: -; j_gene: TRBJ1-1; v_gene: TRBV4-2; CDR3aa: CASSQEPDRAYTEAFF; CDR3nt: TGTGCCAGCAGCCAAGAACCTGACAGGGCCTACACTGAAGCTTTCTTT
d_gene: TRBD2; abundance: once; j_gene: TRBJ2-7; v_gene: TRBV25-1; CDR3aa: CASRIRFLAAPYNEQYF; CDR3nt: TGTGCCAGCAGGATACGATTCCTAGCGGCCCCCTACAATGAGCAGTACTTC
d_gene: -; abundance: -; j_gene: TRBJ2-5; v_gene: TRBV3-1; CDR3aa: CASSRPMEGEETQYF; CDR3nt: TGTGCCAGCAGCCGCCCTATGGAGGGAGAAGAGACCCAGTACTTC
d_gene: TRBD1; abundance: -; j_gene: TRBJ2-7; v_gene: TRBV3-1; CDR3aa: CASSQKGQAVYEQYF; CDR3nt: TGTGCCAGCAGCCAAAAGGGACAGGCTGTTTACGAGCAGTACTTC
d_gene: -; abundance: few; j_gene: TRBJ1-2; v_gene: TRBV7-8; CDR3aa: CASSLLAGRYGYTF; CDR3nt: TGTGCCAGCAGCTTACTAGCAGGTCGCTATGGCTACACCTTC
d_gene: -; abundance: few; j_gene: TRBJ2-7; v_gene: TRBV14; CDR3aa: CASSHLSRGEQYF; CDR3nt: TGTGCCAGCAGCCATTTATCTCGGGGCGAGCAGTACTTC